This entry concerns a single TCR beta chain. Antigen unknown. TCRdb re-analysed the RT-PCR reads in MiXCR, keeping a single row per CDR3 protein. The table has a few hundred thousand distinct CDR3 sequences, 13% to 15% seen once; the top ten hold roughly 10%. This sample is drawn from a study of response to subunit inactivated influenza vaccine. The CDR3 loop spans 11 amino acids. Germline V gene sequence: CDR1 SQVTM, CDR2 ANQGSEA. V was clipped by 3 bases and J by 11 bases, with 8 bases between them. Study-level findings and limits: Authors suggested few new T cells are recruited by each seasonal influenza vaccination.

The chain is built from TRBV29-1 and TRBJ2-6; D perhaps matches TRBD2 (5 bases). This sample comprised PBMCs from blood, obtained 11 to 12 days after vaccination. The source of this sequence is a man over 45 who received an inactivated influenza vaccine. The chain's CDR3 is CSVDLGDVLTF. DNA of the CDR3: TGCAGCGTTGACCTGGGAGACGTCCTGACTTTC. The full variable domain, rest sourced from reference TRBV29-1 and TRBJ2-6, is SAVISQKPSRDICQRGTSLTIQCQVDSQVTMMFWYRQQPGQSLTLIATANQGSEATYESGFVIDKFPISRPNLTFSTLTVSNMSPEDSSIYLCSVDLGDVLTFGAGSRLTVL.